The source of this TCR beta chain is a study of T cells in Graves' hyperthyroidism and ophthalmopathy. Study at large: The initial diagnosis was the point when peripheral blood was collected, ahead of any treatment.

Researchers amplified the TCR beta CDR3 regions from RNA transcripts. Primed by the HTBI set, a first-round RT-PCR was run on the TCR CDR3. Via MiXCR, TCRdb re-called the multiplex PCR reads, giving one row per CDR3 protein. The table shows about 720,000 distinct CDR3 sequences, with roughly a sixth occurring only once. Trimming cost V 4 bases and J 2 bases, with 14 bases left between them. The CDR3 has 15 amino acids. Germline CDR1 and CDR2: MNHEY and SVGEGT. The clonotype was recovered from a woman between 45 and 60 years old with Graves' hyperthyroidism that later progressed to Graves' ophthalmopathy. The sequenced sample was blood. The rearrangement uses TRBV6-2 or TRBV6-3 and TRBJ1-2; D is unclear. CDR3 protein: CASSSAGVENYGYTF. The DNA of the CDR3 is TGTGCCAGCAGTTCGGCCGGGGTAGAAAACTATGGCTACACCTTC.